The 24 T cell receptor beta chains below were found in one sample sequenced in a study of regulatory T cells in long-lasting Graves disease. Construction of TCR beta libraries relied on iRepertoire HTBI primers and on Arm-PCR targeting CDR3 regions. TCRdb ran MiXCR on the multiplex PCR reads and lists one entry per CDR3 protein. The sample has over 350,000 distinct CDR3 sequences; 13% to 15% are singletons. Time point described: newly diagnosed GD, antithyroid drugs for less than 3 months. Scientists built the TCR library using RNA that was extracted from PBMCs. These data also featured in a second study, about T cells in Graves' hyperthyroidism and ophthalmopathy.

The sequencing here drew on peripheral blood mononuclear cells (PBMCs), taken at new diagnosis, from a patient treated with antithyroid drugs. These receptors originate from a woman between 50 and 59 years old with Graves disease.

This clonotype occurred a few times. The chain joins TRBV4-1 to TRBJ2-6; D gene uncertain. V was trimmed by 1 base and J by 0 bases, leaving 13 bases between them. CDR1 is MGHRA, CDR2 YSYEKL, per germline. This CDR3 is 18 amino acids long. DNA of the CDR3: TGCGCCAGCAGCCAAGTGCCCTCCACTCTCTCTGGGGCCAACGTCCTGACTTTC. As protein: CASSQVPSTLSGANVLTF.

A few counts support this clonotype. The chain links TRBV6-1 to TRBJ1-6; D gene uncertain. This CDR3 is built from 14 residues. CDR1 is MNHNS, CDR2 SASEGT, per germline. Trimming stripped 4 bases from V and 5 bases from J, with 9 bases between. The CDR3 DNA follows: TGTGCCAGCAGTGCCAGCCACGATAATTCACCCCTCCACTTT. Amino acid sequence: CASSASHDNSPLHF.

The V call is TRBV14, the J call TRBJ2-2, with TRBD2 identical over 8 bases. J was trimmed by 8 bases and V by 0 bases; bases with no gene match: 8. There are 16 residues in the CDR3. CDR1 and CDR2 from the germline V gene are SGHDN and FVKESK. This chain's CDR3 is CASSQDRIAGPGELFF. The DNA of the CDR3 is TGTGCCAGCAGCCAAGATAGGATAGCGGGACCGGGGGAGCTGTTTTTT.

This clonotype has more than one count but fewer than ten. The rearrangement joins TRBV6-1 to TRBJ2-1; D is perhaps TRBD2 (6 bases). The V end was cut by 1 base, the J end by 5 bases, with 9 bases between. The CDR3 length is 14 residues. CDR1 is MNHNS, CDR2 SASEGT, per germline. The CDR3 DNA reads TGTGCCAGCAGTGAAGTTGGGGAGGACAATGAGCAGTTCTTC. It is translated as CASSEVGEDNEQFF.

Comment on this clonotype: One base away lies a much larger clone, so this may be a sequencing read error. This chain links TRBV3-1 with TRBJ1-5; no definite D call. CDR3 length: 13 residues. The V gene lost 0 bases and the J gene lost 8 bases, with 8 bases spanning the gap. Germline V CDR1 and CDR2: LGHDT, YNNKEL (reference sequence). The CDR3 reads CASSQDGDEPQHF. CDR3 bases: TGTGCCAGCAGCCAAGATGGAGATGAGCCCCAGCATTTT.

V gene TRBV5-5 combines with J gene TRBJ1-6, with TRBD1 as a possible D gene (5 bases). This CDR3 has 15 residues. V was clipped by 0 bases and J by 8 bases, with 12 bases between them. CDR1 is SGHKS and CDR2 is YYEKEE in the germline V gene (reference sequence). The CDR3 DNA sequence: TGTGCCAGCAGCTTGGGGGGCCGCTGGGATTCACCCCTCCACTTT. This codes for CASSLGGRWDSPLHF.

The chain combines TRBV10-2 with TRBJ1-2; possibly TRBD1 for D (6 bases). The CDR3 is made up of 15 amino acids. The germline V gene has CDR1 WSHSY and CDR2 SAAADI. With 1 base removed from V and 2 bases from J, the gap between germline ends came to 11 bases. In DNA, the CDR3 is TGCGCCAGCAGTGAGTTATTAGGGGGAAACTATGGCTACACCTTC. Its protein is CASSELLGGNYGYTF.

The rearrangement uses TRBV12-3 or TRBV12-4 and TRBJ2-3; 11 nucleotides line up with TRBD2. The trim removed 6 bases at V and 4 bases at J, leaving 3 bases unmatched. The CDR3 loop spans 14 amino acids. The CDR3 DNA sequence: TGTGCCAGCAGAGCTAGCGGGAGGCCAGATACGCAGTATTTT. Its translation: CASRASGRPDTQYF.

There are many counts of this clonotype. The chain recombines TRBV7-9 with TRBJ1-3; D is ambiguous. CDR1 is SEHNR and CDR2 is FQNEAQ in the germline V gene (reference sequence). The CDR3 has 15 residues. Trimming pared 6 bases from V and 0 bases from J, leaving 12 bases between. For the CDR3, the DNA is TGTGCCAGCAGGGCTTTCGGTATCTCTGGAAACACCATATATTTT. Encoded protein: CASRAFGISGNTIYF.

The CDR3 here is CSARDSKGFYGYTF. The CDR3, as DNA: TGCAGTGCTAGAGATTCAAAGGGATTCTATGGCTACACCTTC. V and J are TRBV20-1 and TRBJ1-2; no reliable D call. The CDR3 is 14 residues long. Trimming took 0 bases from V and 4 from J, leaving 12 bases between them. The germline CDR1 and CDR2 sequences are DFQATT and SNEGSKA (reference sequence).

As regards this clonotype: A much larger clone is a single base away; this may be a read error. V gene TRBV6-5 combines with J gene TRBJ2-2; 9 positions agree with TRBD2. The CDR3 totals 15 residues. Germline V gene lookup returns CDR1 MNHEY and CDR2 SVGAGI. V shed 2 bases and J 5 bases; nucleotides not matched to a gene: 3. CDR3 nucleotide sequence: TGTGCCAGCAGTTACGAGACTAGCGGTACCGGGGAGCTGTTTTTT. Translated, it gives CASSYETSGTGELFF.

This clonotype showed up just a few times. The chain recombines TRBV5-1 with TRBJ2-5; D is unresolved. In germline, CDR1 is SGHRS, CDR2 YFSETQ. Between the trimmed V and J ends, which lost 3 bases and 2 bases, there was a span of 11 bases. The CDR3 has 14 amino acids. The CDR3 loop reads CASSSTLGQETQYF. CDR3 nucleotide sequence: TGCGCCAGCAGCTCCACCCTTGGACAAGAGACCCAGTACTTC. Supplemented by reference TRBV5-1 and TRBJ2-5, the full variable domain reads KAGVTQTPRYLIKTRGQQVTLSCSPISGHRSVSWYQQTPGQGLQFLFEYFSETQRNKGNFPGRFSGRQFSNSRSEMNVSTLELGDSALYLCASSSTLGQETQYFGPGTRLLVL.

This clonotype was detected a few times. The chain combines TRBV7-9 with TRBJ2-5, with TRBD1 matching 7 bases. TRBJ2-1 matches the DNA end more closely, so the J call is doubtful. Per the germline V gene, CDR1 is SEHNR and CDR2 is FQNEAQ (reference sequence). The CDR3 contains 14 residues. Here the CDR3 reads CASSLGQGDNEQFF. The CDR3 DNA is TGTGCCAGCAGCTTGGGGCAGGGGGACAATGAGCAGTTCTTC.

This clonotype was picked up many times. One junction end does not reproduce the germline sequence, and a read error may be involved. CDR3 sequence: CASSGPDLAGGPVF. CDR3 sequence (DNA): TGTGCCAGCAGTGGGCCCGATCTAGCGGGAGGGCCGGTCTTC. The gene calls are TRBV2 and TRBJ2-1; 12 bases line up with TRBD2. The length of the CDR3 is 14 residues. Per germline, CDR1 SNHLY and CDR2 FYNNEI.

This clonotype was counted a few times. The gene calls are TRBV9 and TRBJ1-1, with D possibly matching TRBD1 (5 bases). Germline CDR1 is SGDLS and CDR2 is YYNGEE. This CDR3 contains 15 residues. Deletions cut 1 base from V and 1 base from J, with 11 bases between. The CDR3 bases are TGTGCCAGCAGCGTAATGGGGGGTCGGAACACTGAAGCTTTCTTT. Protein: CASSVMGGRNTEAFF.

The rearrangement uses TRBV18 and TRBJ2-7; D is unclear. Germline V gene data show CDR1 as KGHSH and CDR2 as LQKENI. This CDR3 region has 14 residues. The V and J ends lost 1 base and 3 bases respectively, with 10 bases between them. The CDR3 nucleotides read TGTGCCAGCTCACCACAGGAAGGGAACTACGAGCAGTACTTC. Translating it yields CASSPQEGNYEQYF.

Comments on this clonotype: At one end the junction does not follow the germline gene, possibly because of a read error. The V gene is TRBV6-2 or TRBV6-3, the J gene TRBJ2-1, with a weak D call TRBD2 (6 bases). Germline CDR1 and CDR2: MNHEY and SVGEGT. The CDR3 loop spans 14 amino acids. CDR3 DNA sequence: TGTGCCAGCAGGGCGGGACTCCCTTACAATGAGCAGTTCTTT. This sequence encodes CASRAGLPYNEQFF.

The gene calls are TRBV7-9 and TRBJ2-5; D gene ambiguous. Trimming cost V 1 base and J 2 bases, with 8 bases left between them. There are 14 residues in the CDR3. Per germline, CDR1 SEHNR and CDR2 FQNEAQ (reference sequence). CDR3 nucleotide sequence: TGTGCCAGCAGCTTAGTACAGTCGCAAGAGACCCAGTACTTC. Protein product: CASSLVQSQETQYF.

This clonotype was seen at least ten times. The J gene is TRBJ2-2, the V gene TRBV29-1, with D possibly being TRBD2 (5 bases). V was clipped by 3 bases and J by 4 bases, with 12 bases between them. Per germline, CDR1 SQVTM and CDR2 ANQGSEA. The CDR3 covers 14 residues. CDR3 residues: CSVESERSTGELFF. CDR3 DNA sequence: TGCAGCGTTGAGTCGGAGCGGAGCACCGGGGAGCTGTTTTTT.

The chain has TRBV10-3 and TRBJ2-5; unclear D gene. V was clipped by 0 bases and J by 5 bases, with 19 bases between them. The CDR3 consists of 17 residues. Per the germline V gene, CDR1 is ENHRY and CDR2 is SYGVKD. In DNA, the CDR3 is TGTGCCATCAGTGAGTCTAGGGCAGACGCTGCCAGGGAGACCCAGTACTTC. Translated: CAISESRADAARETQYF.

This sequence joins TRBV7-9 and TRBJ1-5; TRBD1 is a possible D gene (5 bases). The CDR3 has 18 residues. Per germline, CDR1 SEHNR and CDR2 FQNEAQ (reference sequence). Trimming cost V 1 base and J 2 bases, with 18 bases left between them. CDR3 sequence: CASSLVDFRAVGNQPQHF. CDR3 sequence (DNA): TGTGCCAGCAGCTTAGTGGATTTCAGGGCCGTAGGCAATCAGCCCCAGCATTTT.

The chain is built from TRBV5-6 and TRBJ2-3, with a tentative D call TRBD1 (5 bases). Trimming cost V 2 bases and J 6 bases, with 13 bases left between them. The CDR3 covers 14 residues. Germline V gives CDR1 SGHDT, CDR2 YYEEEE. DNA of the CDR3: TGTGCCAGCAGCTTTGCATGGGGCTGGGATACGCAGTATTTT. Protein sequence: CASSFAWGWDTQYF.

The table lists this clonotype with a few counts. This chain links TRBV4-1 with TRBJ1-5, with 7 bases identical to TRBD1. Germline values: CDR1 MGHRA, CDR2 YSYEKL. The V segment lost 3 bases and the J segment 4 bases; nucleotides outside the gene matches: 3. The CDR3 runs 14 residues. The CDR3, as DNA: TGCGCCAGCAGCCATCAACAGGGGAATCAGCCCCAGCATTTT. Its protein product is CASSHQQGNQPQHF.

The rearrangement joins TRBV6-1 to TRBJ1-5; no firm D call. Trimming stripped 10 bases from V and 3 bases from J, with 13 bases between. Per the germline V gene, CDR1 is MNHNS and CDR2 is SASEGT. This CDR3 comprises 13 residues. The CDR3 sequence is CATHEGNNQPQHF. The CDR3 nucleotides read TGTGCCACCCACGAAGGGAACAATCAGCCCCAGCATTTT.